This TCR beta chain emerged from a study of cytomegalovirus exposure and HLA in healthy donors. General observations from the study: Using a false discovery rate of 0.05, a later analysis showed that approximately 18,000 TCR beta sequences were associated with HLA alleles. The study designated around 150 TCR beta chains cytomegalovirus-associated.

A word on this clone: Its antigen is undetermined.

The germline CDR1 and CDR2 sequences are MNHNS and SASEGT. The CDR3 runs to 13 residues. The junction had 5 bases not matched to a gene; V was cut back by 6 bases and J by 5 bases. This PCR relied on a set of 60 Vbeta primers and 13 Jbeta primers. This table comes from immunoSEQ multiplex PCR, and its TCRdb copy is limited to in-frame clones, with some not included. This table lists around 77,000 clones. Sequencing was done on a sample of PBMCs. V and J are TRBV6-1 and TRBJ2-7, with 9 bases aligning to TRBD2. The source of this sequence is a man aged 45-65 years in good health and CMV-seropositive. The CDR3 sequence: CASSLGLADEQYF. For the CDR3, the DNA is TGTGCCAGCAGCTTGGGACTAGCTGACGAGCAGTACTTC.